The sample holds one count of the clone carrying this TCR beta chain. The CDR3 runs to 13 residues. Trimming took off 2 bases at V and 8 bases at J, with 10 bases between the two ends. CDR1 is SEHNR, CDR2 FQNEAQ, per germline (reference sequence). Profiled with immunoSEQ multiplex PCR; TCRdb holds only in-frame clones, not every one. The sample yields 85,000 to 100,000 clones, 95% seen once. The sample comes from a study of technical replicates of blood from a handful of donors. The TCR sequence derives from a human donor in good health. The sequencing sample was made of T cells isolated from PBMCs. This chain uses TRBV7-9 with TRBJ2-1; D is possibly TRBD2 (5 bases). This CDR3 reads CASSLSGSHEQFF. As DNA, the CDR3 is TGTGCCAGCAGCTTATCGGGATCCCATGAGCAGTTCTTC.